The following is a T cell receptor (beta chain) sequence with its context. The antigen is undetermined. The V and J ends lost 8 bases and 3 bases, in that order; junction bases with no gene match: 9. This CDR3 is built from 14 residues. A heparinised blood draw that averaged roughly 110 mL was obtained once from each donor. Via CD45RO/CCR7/CD25/CD127/CD95/CD27, cells of the CD4+ naive, central memory, regulatory and stem cell-like memory subsets were sorted. This specimen belongs to a study of beta chain features in type 1 diabetes. Study overall: Taken together, all samples contributed more than 90,000,000 examined sorted cells.

TCRB transcripts that were expressed got sequenced, as all of the isolated RNA had been reverse transcribed. The data were produced by immunoSEQ multiplex PCR, yet TCRdb's version contains in-frame clones alone and is incomplete. The sample gives about 250,000 clones, roughly a tenth of which show up once; more than 0.015% is in the top ten. Study conclusions and caveats: Insertions were fewer and deletions more numerous at VDJ junctions in type 1 diabetes patients. Shortening that was moderate but significant affected the TCRB CDR3s of Type 1 diabetes patients in all four CD4+ subsets.

V usage is TRBV23-1 and J usage is TRBJ1-2; 7 nucleotides line up with TRBD1. TRBV23-1 is reported as an ORF; its role is uncertain. This TCR was recovered from a man aged 30 to 39 with type 1 diabetes. Material: naive CD4+ T cells from blood. CDR3 DNA: TGCGCCAGCCTAGAACCAGGGGGGCACTATGGCTACACCTTC. This translates into CASLEPGGHYGYTF.